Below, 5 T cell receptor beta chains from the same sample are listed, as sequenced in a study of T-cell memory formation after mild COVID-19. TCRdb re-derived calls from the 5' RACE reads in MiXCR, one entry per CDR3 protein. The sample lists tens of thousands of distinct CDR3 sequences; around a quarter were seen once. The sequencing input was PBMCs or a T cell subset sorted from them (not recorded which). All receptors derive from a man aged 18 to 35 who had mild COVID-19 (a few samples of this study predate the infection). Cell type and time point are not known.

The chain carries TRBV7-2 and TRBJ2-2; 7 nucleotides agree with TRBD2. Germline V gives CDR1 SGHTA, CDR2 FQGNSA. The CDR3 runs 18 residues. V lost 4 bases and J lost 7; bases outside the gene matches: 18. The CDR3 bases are TGTGCCAGCAGCTCCCAGGCAGCGGGGACCCCCGGCATCGGGGAGCTGTTTTTT. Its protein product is CASSSQAAGTPGIGELFF.

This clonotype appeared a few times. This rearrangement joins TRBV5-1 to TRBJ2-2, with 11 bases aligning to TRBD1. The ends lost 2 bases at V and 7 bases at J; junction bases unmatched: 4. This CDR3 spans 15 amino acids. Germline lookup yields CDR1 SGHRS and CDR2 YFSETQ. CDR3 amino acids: CASSFRTGGIGELFF. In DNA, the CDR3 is TGCGCCAGCAGCTTCCGGACAGGGGGCATCGGGGAGCTGTTTTTT.

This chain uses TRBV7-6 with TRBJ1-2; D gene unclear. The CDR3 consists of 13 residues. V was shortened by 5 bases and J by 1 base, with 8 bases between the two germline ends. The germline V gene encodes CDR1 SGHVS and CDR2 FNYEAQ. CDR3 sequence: CASSVTDNYGYTF. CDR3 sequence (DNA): TGTGCCAGCAGCGTAACAGATAACTATGGCTACACCTTC.

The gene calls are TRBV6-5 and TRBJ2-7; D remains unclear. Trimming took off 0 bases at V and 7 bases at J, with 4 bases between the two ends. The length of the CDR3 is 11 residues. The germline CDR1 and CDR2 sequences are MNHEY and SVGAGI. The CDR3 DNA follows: TGTGCCAGCAGTTACTCGAGTGAGCAGTACTTC. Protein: CASSYSSEQYF.

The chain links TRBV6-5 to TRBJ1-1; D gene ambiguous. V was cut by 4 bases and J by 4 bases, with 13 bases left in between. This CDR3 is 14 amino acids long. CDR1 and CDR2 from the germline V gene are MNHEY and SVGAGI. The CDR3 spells CASSFKSRGTEAFF. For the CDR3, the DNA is TGTGCCAGCAGTTTTAAGTCCCGGGGCACTGAAGCTTTCTTT.